The 11 T cell receptor beta chains below come from one sample, sequenced in a study of OX40 agonist ivuxolimab in advanced cancers. Generated by immunoSEQ multiplex PCR, the TCRdb table keeps only in-frame clones and is missing some. The sample carries approximately 74,000 clones, around 90% recorded once. The material was CD4+ or CD8+ T cells sorted from blood, obtained in a trial of the OX40 agonist ivuxolimab. The receptor source for this set is an adult with an advanced solid tumor such as melanoma, head and neck, liver or kidney cancer.

The chain couples TRBV6-1 to TRBJ2-1; D is undetermined. The CDR3 is made up of 14 amino acids. V shed 6 bases and J shed 7 bases, with 16 bases lying between them. Germline V lookup: CDR1 MNHNS, CDR2 SASEGT. The CDR3 DNA sequence: TGTGCCAGCAGAGCCCTCCTTGAGGCGAATGAGCAGTTCTTC. Translated: CASRALLEANEQFF.

The chain uses TRBV7-9 and TRBJ2-1; 11 bases are shared with TRBD2. This CDR3 has 17 residues. The junction had 8 bases not matched to a gene; V was cut back by 5 bases and J by 2 bases. Germline V gene sequence: CDR1 SEHNR, CDR2 FQNEAQ (reference sequence). The CDR3 sequence: CASSPDYSGRAYNEQFF. CDR3 sequence (DNA): TGTGCCAGCAGCCCAGACTATAGCGGGAGGGCCTACAATGAGCAGTTCTTC.

In regard to this clone: Its ends do not fully match the called genes, so a read error is possible. This chain joins TRBV28 and TRBJ1-2; TRBD1 is a possible D gene (6 bases). The CDR3 runs 13 residues. Germline V gene data show CDR1 as MDHEN and CDR2 as SYDVKM. The CDR3 region has the DNA TGTGCCAGCGGGGGGCCATCTAACCATGGCTACACCTTC. Amino acid sequence: CASGGPSNHGYTF.

This clone was seen a few times. The chain uses TRBV30 and TRBJ1-1; 9 bases match TRBD1. CDR3 size: 13 residues. With V trimmed by 1 base and J by 5 bases, 2 bases remained unmatched. The germline gives CDR1 GTSNPN, CDR2 SVGIG (reference sequence). The CDR3 nucleotides are TGTGCCTGGAGTGCCGACAGGGGGACTGAAGCTTTCTTT. It codes for CAWSADRGTEAFF.

The chain couples TRBV7-8 to TRBJ2-1, with 7 bases fitting TRBD2. Trimming at V came to 6 bases and at J to 4 bases, leaving 12 bases not matched to a gene. The CDR3 has 16 amino acids. Germline V gene data show CDR1 as SGHVS and CDR2 as FQNEAQ. This chain's CDR3 is CASSPRAGVVYNEQFF. As DNA, the CDR3 is TGTGCCAGCAGTCCTAGGGCGGGAGTCGTGTACAATGAGCAGTTCTTC.

The chain joins TRBV7-3 to TRBJ2-7; D might be TRBD2 (6 bases). The V end was cut by 2 bases, the J end by 5 bases, with 16 bases between. This CDR3 has 15 amino acids. CDR1 and CDR2 (germline): SGHTA, FQGTGA. In DNA, the CDR3 is TGTGCCAGCAGCTTAGACGCCCGACCGGGAGACGAGCAGTACTTC. Translation gives CASSLDARPGDEQYF.

The chain links TRBV7-2 to TRBJ2-2, with D uncertain. This CDR3 spans 13 amino acids. Germline V gene lookup returns CDR1 SGHTA and CDR2 FQGNSA. Trimming cost V 2 bases and J 4 bases, with 5 bases left between them. The CDR3 is CASSLFPTGELFF. CDR3 in DNA: TGTGCCAGCAGCTTATTTCCCACCGGGGAGCTGTTTTTT.

V and J are TRBV14 and TRBJ2-5; D remains ambiguous. CDR1 and CDR2 (germline): SGHDN, FVKESK. There are 13 residues in the CDR3. Trimming pared 1 base from V and 4 bases from J, leaving 7 bases between. CDR3: CASSQAGRETQYF. The CDR3 nucleotides read TGTGCCAGCAGCCAAGCCGGTCGAGAGACCCAGTACTTC.

This clone came up once. This chain connects TRBV4-3 to TRBJ2-1; TRBD2 agrees at 13 bases. With V trimmed by 0 bases and J by 9 bases, 17 bases remained unmatched. CDR3 length: 20 residues. Germline CDR1 and CDR2: LGHNA and YSLEER. DNA of the CDR3: TGCGCCAGCAGCCAAGATCTGGAGACTAGCGGGAGGCCCGGTCGGGGTGAGCAGTTCTTC. Protein sequence: CASSQDLETSGRPGRGEQFF.

V is TRBV5-6 and J is TRBJ2-7; 7 bases align to TRBD1. Trimming took 1 base from V and 7 from J; bases not matched to a gene: 5. The germline V gene encodes CDR1 SGHDT and CDR2 YYEEEE. This CDR3 comprises 13 residues. The CDR3 loop reads CASSLPDREEQYF. In nucleotides, the CDR3 is TGTGCCAGCAGCTTGCCCGACAGGGAGGAGCAGTACTTC.

This clone occurred a few times. The V and J genes are TRBV18 and TRBJ1-1; a weak D match, TRBD1 (5 bases). The CDR3 totals 14 residues. Trimming removed 6 bases from V and 0 bases from J, with 11 bases in between. Germline CDR1 reads KGHSH; CDR2 reads LQKENI. CDR3 loop: CASSPTELNTEAFF. In DNA form, the CDR3 reads TGTGCCAGCTCCCCGACAGAGCTGAACACTGAAGCTTTCTTT.